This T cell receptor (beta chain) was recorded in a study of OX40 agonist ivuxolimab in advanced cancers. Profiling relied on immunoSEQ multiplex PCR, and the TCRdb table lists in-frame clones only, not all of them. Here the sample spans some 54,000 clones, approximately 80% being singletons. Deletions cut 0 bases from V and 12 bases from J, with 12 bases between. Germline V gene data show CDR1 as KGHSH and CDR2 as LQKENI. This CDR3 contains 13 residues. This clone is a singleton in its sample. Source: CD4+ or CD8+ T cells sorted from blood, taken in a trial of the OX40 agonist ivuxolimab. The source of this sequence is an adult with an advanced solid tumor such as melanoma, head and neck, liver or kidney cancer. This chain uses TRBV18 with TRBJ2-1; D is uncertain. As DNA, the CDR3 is TGTGCCAGCTCACCACCGATAGCTAAAAGGCAGTTCTTC. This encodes CASSPPIAKRQFF.